The next 9 T cell receptor beta chains were all read from a single sample in a study of spatial heterogeneity in lung cancer. One entry per CDR3 protein results from TCRdb running MiXCR on the 5' RACE reads. The repertoire has about 82,000 distinct CDR3 sequences, 10% to 15% of them found once; the top ten carry approximately 4.6%. Time point: sample taken at primary tumor resection. Sequencing was performed on whole RNA extracted from tumor and nontumor lung tissue, or from frozen PBMC, and the material was left unsorted. Source: PBMCs, taken at surgery. The receptors here all came from a male donor with early-stage non-small cell lung cancer.

The chain employs TRBV7-2 and TRBJ1-2; D is possibly TRBD1 (5 bases). Germline V gene data show CDR1 as SGHTA and CDR2 as FQGNSA. V was cut by 2 bases and J by 2 bases, with 12 bases left in between. This CDR3 has 15 amino acids. CDR3 loop: CASSLFEGSNYGYTF. For the CDR3, the DNA is TGTGCCAGCAGCTTATTCGAGGGGAGCAACTATGGCTACACCTTC. The entire variable domain, with the rest obtained from reference TRBV7-2 and TRBJ1-2, is as follows: GAGVSQSPSNKVTEKGKDVELRCDPISGHTALYWYRQSLGQGLEFLIYFQGNSAPDKSGLPSDRFSAERTGGSVSTLTIQRTQQEDSAVYLCASSLFEGSNYGYTFGSGTRLTVV.

The gene calls are TRBV19 and TRBJ2-1, with TRBD1 identical over 10 bases. In germline, CDR1 is LNHDA, CDR2 SQIVND (reference sequence). J was trimmed by 9 bases and V by 4 bases; bases with no gene match: 12. The CDR3 is made up of 16 amino acids. DNA for the CDR3: TGTGCCAGTAGTAGTCAGACAGGGGGCAGTGAAGGTGAGCAGTTCTTC. Its protein is CASSSQTGGSEGEQFF.

The chain links TRBV5-4 to TRBJ1-2, with a weak D call TRBD1 (5 bases). The germline V gene encodes CDR1 SGHNT and CDR2 YYREEE (reference sequence). The CDR3 is 18 residues long. V was pared by 3 bases and J by 4 bases, with 25 bases between. The CDR3 here is CASSSLGRERVIAYGYTF. The DNA of the CDR3 is TGTGCCAGCAGCTCCCTGGGCAGGGAAAGGGTGATCGCCTATGGCTACACCTTC.

The rearrangement links TRBV12-3 or TRBV12-4 to TRBJ2-1; the D gene is possibly TRBD1 (5 bases). The CDR3 has 13 amino acids. Trimming removed 6 bases from V and 10 bases from J, with 16 bases in between. CDR3 region: CASSLSSGKEQFF. The CDR3 DNA is TGTGCCAGCAGCTTGTCCTCAGGGAAAGAGCAGTTCTTC.

This clonotype was observed a few times. The rearrangement joins TRBV4-2 to TRBJ2-2; no clear D gene. Germline CDR1 is LGHNA and CDR2 is YNFKEQ. The CDR3 length is 16 residues. The germline V and J ends were trimmed by 0 bases and 1 base, with 9 bases remaining between them. CDR3 DNA: TGTGCCAGCAGCCAAGAAATAGAAGTGAACACCGGGGAGCTGTTTTTT. It yields the protein CASSQEIEVNTGELFF.

Many counts were recorded for this clonotype. The chain carries TRBV5-1 and TRBJ1-2; TRBD1 agrees at 9 bases. V lost 3 bases and J lost 5; bases outside the gene matches: 5. Germline CDR1 reads SGHRS; CDR2 reads YFSETQ. There are 14 residues in the CDR3. The CDR3 spells CASSSLQGAYGYTF. DNA for the CDR3: TGCGCCAGCAGCTCACTACAGGGGGCATATGGCTACACCTTC.

This clonotype was picked up a small number of times. The chain joins TRBV19 to TRBJ2-2; TRBD1 is a possible D gene (7 bases). V lost 7 bases, J lost 4 bases, and 13 bases lay in between. Germline V gene lookup returns CDR1 LNHDA and CDR2 SQIVND (reference sequence). This CDR3 region has 14 residues. This chain's CDR3 is CASNHQGGTGELFF. As DNA, the CDR3 is TGTGCCAGTAATCATCAGGGGGGCACCGGGGAGCTGTTTTTT.

This clonotype came up a few times. The V and J genes are TRBV19 and TRBJ1-5, with D unresolved. V lost 2 bases and J 1 base, leaving 6 bases between the germline ends. Per the germline V gene, CDR1 is LNHDA and CDR2 is SQIVND (reference sequence). This CDR3 is 14 amino acids long. In nucleotides, the CDR3 is TGTGCCAGTAGTATAAGGCAGAGCAATCAGCCCCAGCATTTT. This translates into CASSIRQSNQPQHF.

This clonotype was seen only a few times. The gene calls are TRBV12-5 and TRBJ2-3; possibly TRBD1 for D (7 bases). The germline V and J ends were trimmed by 5 bases and 5 bases, with 14 bases remaining between them. Germline V gives CDR1 LGHNT, CDR2 FRNRAP. This CDR3 spans 14 amino acids. Here the CDR3 DNA reads TGTGCTAGTGGTCTCGACAGGGAGGAAGATACGCAGTATTTT. Protein product: CASGLDREEDTQYF.